The clone carrying this T cell receptor beta chain was observed a few times. The antigen remains unidentified. V lost 0 bases and J 1 base, leaving 15 bases between the germline ends. Per germline, CDR1 LGHNA and CDR2 YNFKEQ. The CDR3 spans 17 residues. A quantitative 5'-RACE method, one with molecular barcodes, was used to make TCR beta libraries. TCRdb called the 5' RACE reads again in MiXCR, with one record for every CDR3 protein. Altogether around 430,000 distinct CDR3 sequences are present, roughly 15% being singletons, with the ten largest covering under 1.2%. The data are from a study of CD8 T cells in ankylosing spondylitis. The study's findings and limits: The disease-linked clones had a CD8+ phenotype and low blood frequencies. Past research had described some motif variants in reactive arthritis synovial fluid and blood. According to the report, clones linked to the disease were significantly enriched in matched synovial fluid samples taken from ankylosing spondylitis patients. Ankylosing spondylitis blood appeared to carry a characteristic TCR beta motif of roughly eight highly homologous variants.

Sequencing was done on a sample of blood, either unsorted or a sorted T cell fraction (not recorded which). This TCR was sampled from a male donor with ankylosing spondylitis. The rearrangement uses TRBV4-2 and TRBJ1-1; D perhaps matches TRBD1 (6 bases). The CDR3 DNA reads as TGTGCCAGCAGCCAAGAAACGCCAGGGGTCCGGAACACTGAAGCTTTCTTT. Protein: CASSQETPGVRNTEAFF.